This T cell receptor (beta chain) was documented in a study of blood T cell repertoires in COVID-19. Study-wide background: The United States, Italy and Spain supplied acute and convalescent COVID-19 samples. Sources were T cells, B-cell-depleted T cells, or PBMCs; the material itself was cDNA or gDNA.

Original handling: By means of reference gene primer amplification, nucleated cell counts were estimated. TCRdb's copy holds only in-frame clones and misses some; the assay was immunoSEQ multiplex PCR. From that table come the V and J calls and clone size; the DNA was used to work out D and trimming. The table lists 50,000 or so clones, around 90% of them singletons. Germline CDR1 SNHLY, CDR2 FYNNEI. Deletions cut 4 bases from V and 3 bases from J, with 7 bases between. CDR3 length: 13 amino acids. The chain is built from TRBV2 and TRBJ1-5; no definite D call. Specimen: peripheral blood. The sequence came from a man older than 75 with acute or convalescent COVID-19. In DNA form, the CDR3 reads TGTGCCAGCAGTGGTGAGGCCAATCAGCCCCAGCATTTT. This gives the protein CASSGEANQPQHF. Full variable domain (outside the CDR3, taken from reference TRBV2 and TRBJ1-5): EPEVTQTPSHQVTQMGQEVILRCVPISNHLYFYWYRQILGQKVEFLVSFYNNEISEKSEIFDDQFSVERPDGSNFTLKIRSTKLEDSAMYFCASSGEANQPQHFGDGTRLSIL.